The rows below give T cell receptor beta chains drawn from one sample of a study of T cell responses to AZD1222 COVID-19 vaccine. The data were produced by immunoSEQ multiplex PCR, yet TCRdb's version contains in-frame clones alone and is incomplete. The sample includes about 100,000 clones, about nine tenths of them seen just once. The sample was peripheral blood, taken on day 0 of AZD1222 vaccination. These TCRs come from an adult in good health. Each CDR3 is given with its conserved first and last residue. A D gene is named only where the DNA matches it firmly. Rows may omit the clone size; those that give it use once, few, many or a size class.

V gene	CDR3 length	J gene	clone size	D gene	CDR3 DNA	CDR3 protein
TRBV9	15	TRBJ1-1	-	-	TGTGCCAGCAGCGTAGATAGCCAGGGTGCCACTGAAGCTTTCTTT	CASSVDSQGATEAFF
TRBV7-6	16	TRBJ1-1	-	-	TGTGCCAGCAGCCCTGGGCAGGGGCTTTCGAACACTGAAGCTTTCTTT	CASSPGQGLSNTEAFF
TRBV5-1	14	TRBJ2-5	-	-	TGCGCCAGCAGCTTGGCTGGCGGGAAAGAGACCCAGTACTTC	CASSLAGGKETQYF
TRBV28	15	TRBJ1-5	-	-	TGTGCCAGCAGTTTAATTGGGGACAGCAATCAGCCCCAGCATTTT	CASSLIGDSNQPQHF
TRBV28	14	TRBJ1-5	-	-	TGTGCCAGCAGCTCGGGACGGAAAAATCAGCCCCAGCATTTT	CASSSGRKNQPQHF
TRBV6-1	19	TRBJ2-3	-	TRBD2	TGTGCCAGCAGTGACCTGCCCGGGGGGGCGGGAGGGACCACAGATACGCAGTATTTT	CASSDLPGGAGGTTDTQYF
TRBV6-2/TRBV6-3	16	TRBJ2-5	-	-	TGTGCCAGCAGTCCAAGAGGAGGAGGAGTACAAGAGACCCAGTACTTC	CASSPRGGGVQETQYF
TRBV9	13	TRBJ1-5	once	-	TGTGCCAGCAGCGTTGGCGAATATCAGCCCCAGCATTTT	CASSVGEYQPQHF
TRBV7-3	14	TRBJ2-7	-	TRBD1	TGTGCCAGCAGCCCCCAGGACAGGCCAGGGGAGCAGTACTTC	CASSPQDRPGEQYF
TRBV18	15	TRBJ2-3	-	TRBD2	TGTGCCAGCACGCCCCGGGCCGCGGGGGCAGATACGCAGTATTTT	CASTPRAAGADTQYF
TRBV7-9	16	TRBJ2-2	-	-	TGTGCCAGCAGCTCCAGGGCAGGGGCCTACACCGGGGAGCTGTTTTTT	CASSSRAGAYTGELFF
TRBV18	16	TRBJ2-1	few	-	TGTGCCAGCTCGTCTAATCCAGTTAGCTCCTACAATGAGCAGTTCTTC	CASSSNPVSSYNEQFF
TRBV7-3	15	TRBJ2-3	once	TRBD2	TGTGCCAGCAGCGAGACTAGCGGAATCACAGATACGCAGTATTTT	CASSETSGITDTQYF
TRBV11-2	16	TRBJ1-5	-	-	TGTGCCAGCAGCCCAGACACAAACAGGCGCAATCAGCCCCAGCATTTT	CASSPDTNRRNQPQHF
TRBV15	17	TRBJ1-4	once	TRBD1	TGTGCCACCAGCAAGACAGGGGTAGTTGCAACTAATGAAAAACTGTTTTTT	CATSKTGVVATNEKLFF
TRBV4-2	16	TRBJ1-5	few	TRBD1	TGTGCCAGCAGCCGCCCTGACAGGGAGAGCAATCAGCCCCAGCATTTT	CASSRPDRESNQPQHF
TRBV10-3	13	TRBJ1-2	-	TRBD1	TGTGCCATCACGGGGACAGGGTACTATGGCTACACCTTC	CAITGTGYYGYTF
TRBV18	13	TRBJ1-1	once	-	TGTGCCAGCTCACCACTCAAGGACACTGAAGCTTTCTTT	CASSPLKDTEAFF